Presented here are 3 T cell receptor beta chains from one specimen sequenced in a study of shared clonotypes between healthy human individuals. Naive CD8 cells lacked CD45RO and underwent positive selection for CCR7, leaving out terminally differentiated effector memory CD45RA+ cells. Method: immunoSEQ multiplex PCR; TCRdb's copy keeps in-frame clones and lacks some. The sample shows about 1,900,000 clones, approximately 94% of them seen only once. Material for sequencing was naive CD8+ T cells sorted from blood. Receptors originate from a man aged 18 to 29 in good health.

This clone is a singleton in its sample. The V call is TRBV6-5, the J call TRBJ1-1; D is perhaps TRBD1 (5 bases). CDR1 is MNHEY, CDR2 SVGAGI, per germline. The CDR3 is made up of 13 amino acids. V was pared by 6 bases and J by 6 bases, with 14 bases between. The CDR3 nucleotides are TGTGCCAGCAGAACCGGGGGTTATCCTGAAGCTTTCTTT. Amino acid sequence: CASRTGGYPEAFF.

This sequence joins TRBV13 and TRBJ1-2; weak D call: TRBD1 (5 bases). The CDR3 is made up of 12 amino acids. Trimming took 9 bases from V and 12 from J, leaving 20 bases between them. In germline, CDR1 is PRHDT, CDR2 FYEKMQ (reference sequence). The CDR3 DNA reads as TGTGCCAGTCCCCCCCATTTCGGGGGGAACACCTTC. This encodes CASPPHFGGNTF.

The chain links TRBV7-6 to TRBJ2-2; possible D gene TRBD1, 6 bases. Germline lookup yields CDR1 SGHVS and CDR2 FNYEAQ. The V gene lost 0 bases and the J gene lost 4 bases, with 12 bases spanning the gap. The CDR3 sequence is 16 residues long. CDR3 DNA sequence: TGTGCCAGCAGCTTAGCTCGGGACACCTCCACCGGGGAGCTGTTTTTT. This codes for CASSLARDTSTGELFF.